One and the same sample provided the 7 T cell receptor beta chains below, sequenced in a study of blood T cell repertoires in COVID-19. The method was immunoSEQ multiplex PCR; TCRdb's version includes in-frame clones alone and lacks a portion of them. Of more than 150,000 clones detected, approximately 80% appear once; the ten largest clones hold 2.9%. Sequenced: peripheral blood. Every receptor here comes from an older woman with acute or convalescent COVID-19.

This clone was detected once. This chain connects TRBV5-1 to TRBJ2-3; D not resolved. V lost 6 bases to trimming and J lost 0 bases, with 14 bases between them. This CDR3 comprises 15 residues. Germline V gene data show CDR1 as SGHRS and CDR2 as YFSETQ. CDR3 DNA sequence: TGCGCCAGCACCCTCTCCTCAACTAGCACAGATACGCAGTATTTT. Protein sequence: CASTLSSTSTDTQYF. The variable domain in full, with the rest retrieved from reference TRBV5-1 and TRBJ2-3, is KAGVTQTPRYLIKTRGQQVTLSCSPISGHRSVSWYQQTPGQGLQFLFEYFSETQRNKGNFPGRFSGRQFSNSRSEMNVSTLELGDSALYLCASTLSSTSTDTQYFGPGTRLTVL.

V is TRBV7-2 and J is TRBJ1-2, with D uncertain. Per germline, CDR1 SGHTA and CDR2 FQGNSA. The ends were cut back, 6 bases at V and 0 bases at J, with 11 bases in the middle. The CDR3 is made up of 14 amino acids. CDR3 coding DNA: TGTGCCAGCAGACGCGGGGATTCTAACTATGGCTACACCTTC. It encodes CASRRGDSNYGYTF.

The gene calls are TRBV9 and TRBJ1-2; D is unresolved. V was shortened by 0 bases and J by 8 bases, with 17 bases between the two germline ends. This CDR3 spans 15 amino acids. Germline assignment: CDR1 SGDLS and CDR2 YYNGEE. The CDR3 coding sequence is TGTGCCAGCAGCGTAGGCGGAAGCCTCCTCTACGGCTACACCTTC. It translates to CASSVGGSLLYGYTF.

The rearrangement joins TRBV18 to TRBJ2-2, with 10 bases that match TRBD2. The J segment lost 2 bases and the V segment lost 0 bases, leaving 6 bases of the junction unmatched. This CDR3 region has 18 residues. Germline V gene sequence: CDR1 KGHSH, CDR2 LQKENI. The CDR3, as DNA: TGTGCCAGCTCACCACCGTTAGCGGGGGGCCTCAACACCGGGGAGCTGTTTTTT. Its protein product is CASSPPLAGGLNTGELFF.

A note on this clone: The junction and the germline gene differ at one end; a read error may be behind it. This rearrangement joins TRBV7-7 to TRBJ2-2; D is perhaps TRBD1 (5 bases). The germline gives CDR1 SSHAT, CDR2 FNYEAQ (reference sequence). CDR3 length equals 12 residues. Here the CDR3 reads CASSAGPGELFF. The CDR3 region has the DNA TGTGCTAGCAGCGCAGGGCCCGGGGAGCTGTTTTTT.

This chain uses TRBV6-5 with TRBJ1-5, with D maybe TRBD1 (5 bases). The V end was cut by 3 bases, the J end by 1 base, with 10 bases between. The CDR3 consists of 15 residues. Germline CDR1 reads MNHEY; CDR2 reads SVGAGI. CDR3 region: CASSYGGDSNQPQHF. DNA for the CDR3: TGTGCCAGCAGTTATGGGGGGGACAGCAATCAGCCCCAGCATTTT.

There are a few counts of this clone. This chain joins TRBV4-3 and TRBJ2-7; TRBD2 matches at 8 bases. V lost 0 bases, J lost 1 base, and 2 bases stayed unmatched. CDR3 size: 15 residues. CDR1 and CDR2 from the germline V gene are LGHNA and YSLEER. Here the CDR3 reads CASSQDPGGSYEQYF. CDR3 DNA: TGCGCCAGCAGCCAAGATCCGGGGGGGTCCTACGAGCAGTACTTC.